The 22 T cell receptor beta chains below come from one sample, sequenced in a study of OX40 agonist ivuxolimab in advanced cancers. TCRdb's copy holds only in-frame clones and misses some; the assay was immunoSEQ multiplex PCR. The sample includes 45,000 to 60,000 clones, around 84% of them seen just once. The specimen comprised CD4+ or CD8+ T cells sorted from blood, sampled in a trial of the OX40 agonist ivuxolimab. Receptor source: an adult with an advanced solid tumor such as melanoma, head and neck, liver or kidney cancer.

The chain has TRBV6-1 and TRBJ1-3, with no clear D. Trimming stripped 10 bases from V and 2 bases from J, with 6 bases between. The CDR3 spans 11 residues. Looked up from germline, CDR1 is MNHNS and CDR2 is SASEGT. CDR3 sequence (DNA): TGTGCCACAACTACTGGAAACACCATATATTTT. Its protein is CATTTGNTIYF.

The rearrangement joins TRBV9 to TRBJ2-1; 9 bases map to TRBD2. Germline V gives CDR1 SGDLS, CDR2 YYNGEE. After removal of 3 bases from V and 10 bases from J, the junction contained 11 bases not matched to a gene. This CDR3 spans 15 amino acids. Here the CDR3 DNA reads TGTGCCAGCAGCGGTAGCGGGAGCCTCTCAAGCGAGCAGTTCTTC. Encoded protein: CASSGSGSLSSEQFF. Full variable domain (missing parts from reference TRBV9 and TRBJ2-1): DSGVTQTPKHLITATGQRVTLRCSPRSGDLSVYWYQQSLDQGLQFLIQYYNGEERAKGNILERFSAQQFPDLHSELNLSSLELGDSALYFCASSGSGSLSSEQFFGPGTRLTVL.

The genes are TRBV7-8 and TRBJ2-5; D possibly corresponds to TRBD2 (5 bases). Looked up from germline, CDR1 is SGHVS and CDR2 is FQNEAQ. V shed 3 bases and J shed 2 bases, with 16 bases lying between them. CDR3 length: 16 amino acids. As DNA, the CDR3 is TGTGCCAGCAGCTTTCCCGCGGGCTATGTGCAAGAGACCCAGTACTTC. It specifies CASSFPAGYVQETQYF.

The chain couples TRBV4-2 to TRBJ1-1; D uncertain. V lost 0 bases to trimming and J lost 0 bases, with 2 bases between them. Germline assignment: CDR1 LGHNA and CDR2 YNFKEQ. The length of the CDR3 is 13 residues. The CDR3 is CASSQEMNTEAFF. As DNA, the CDR3 is TGTGCCAGCAGCCAAGAGATGAACACTGAAGCTTTCTTT.

This chain connects TRBV7-3 to TRBJ2-5; D possibly matches TRBD1 or TRBD2 (5 bases each). The CDR3 consists of 15 residues. Germline V gene sequence: CDR1 SGHTA, CDR2 FQGTGA. V lost 2 bases and J 5 bases, leaving 15 bases between the germline ends. CDR3 loop: CASSLLGVLGETQYF. The DNA for the CDR3 is TGTGCCAGCAGCTTACTGGGGGTGTTGGGGGAGACCCAGTACTTC.

V is TRBV27 and J is TRBJ1-1; 7 nucleotides line up with TRBD1. J was trimmed by 7 bases and V by 5 bases; bases with no gene match: 4. The germline CDR1 and CDR2 sequences are MNHEY and SMNVEV (reference sequence). This CDR3 contains 12 residues. CDR3 region: CASSAGGYEAFF. CDR3 nucleotide sequence: TGTGCCAGCAGTGCAGGGGGTTATGAAGCTTTCTTT.

The V call is TRBV9, the J call TRBJ1-3; TRBD1 might be the D (5 bases). Germline V gene sequence: CDR1 SGDLS, CDR2 YYNGEE. The CDR3 has 16 amino acids. The germline V and J ends were trimmed by 3 bases and 1 base, with 14 bases remaining between them. In nucleotides, the CDR3 is TGTGCCAGCAGCGAGGACCTCGGGACTTCTGGAAACACCATATATTTT. This translates into CASSEDLGTSGNTIYF.

The chain joins TRBV16 to TRBJ1-4, with D possibly TRBD1 on 5 matching bases. This CDR3 region has 14 residues. Germline lookup yields CDR1 KGHSY and CDR2 FQNENV. Trimming stripped 1 base from V and 12 bases from J, with 15 bases between. The CDR3 DNA reads as TGTGCCAGCAGCCAATTGGGACTTCAAGGGGAACTGTTTTTT. As protein: CASSQLGLQGELFF.

The gene calls are TRBV5-1 and TRBJ2-7; 7 positions match TRBD1. Per germline, CDR1 SGHRS and CDR2 YFSETQ. The CDR3 loop spans 16 amino acids. J gave up 3 bases and V 3 bases, and 12 bases lay outside the gene matches. CDR3 sequence reads: CASSSRQGISFYEQYF. CDR3 sequence (DNA): TGCGCCAGCAGCTCCCGACAGGGAATATCTTTCTACGAGCAGTACTTC.

The genes are TRBV4-3 and TRBJ1-1, with D unclear. The germline gives CDR1 LGHNA, CDR2 YSLEER. This CDR3 spans 11 amino acids. Trimming stripped 1 base from V and 11 bases from J, with 8 bases between. This CDR3 reads CASSQGLGAFF. Here the CDR3 DNA reads TGCGCCAGCAGCCAAGGACTCGGGGCTTTCTTT.

This clone showed up many times. The rearrangement joins TRBV7-8 to TRBJ2-7; 8 bases are shared with TRBD1. V trimming: 5 bases; J trimming: 3 bases; junction bases outside the gene matches: 12. CDR1 and CDR2 from the germline V gene are SGHVS and FQNEAQ. This CDR3 has 16 residues. The CDR3 here is CASSAQSGTGNYEQYF. The CDR3 DNA is TGTGCCAGCAGCGCTCAGTCCGGGACAGGAAACTACGAGCAGTACTTC.

This clone occurred once. The V and J genes are TRBV5-1 and TRBJ2-1, with D uncertain. Trimming cost V 4 bases and J 8 bases, with 16 bases left between them. The germline V gene has CDR1 SGHRS and CDR2 YFSETQ. The CDR3 totals 14 residues. The CDR3 region has the DNA TGCGCCAGCAGCCCGCCTGTGGGCGAGGATGAGCAGTTCTTC. Amino acids: CASSPPVGEDEQFF. Full variable domain (remainder filled in from reference TRBV5-1 and TRBJ2-1): KAGVTQTPRYLIKTRGQQVTLSCSPISGHRSVSWYQQTPGQGLQFLFEYFSETQRNKGNFPGRFSGRQFSNSRSEMNVSTLELGDSALYLCASSPPVGEDEQFFGPGTRLTVL.

This chain links TRBV28 with TRBJ2-1; no clear D. The CDR3 runs to 15 residues. V was trimmed by 2 bases and J by 1 base, leaving 9 bases between them. Germline CDR1 reads MDHEN; CDR2 reads SYDVKM. The CDR3 DNA is TGTGCCAGCAGTTTAACCCAAACTTCCTACAATGAGCAGTTCTTC. Amino acid sequence: CASSLTQTSYNEQFF.

This clone has a single count. V usage is TRBV7-9 and J usage is TRBJ2-7, with D perhaps matching TRBD2 (6 bases). V lost 1 base, J lost 4 bases, and 14 bases lay in between. CDR3 length: 15 amino acids. Germline CDR1 and CDR2: SEHNR and FQNEAQ (reference sequence). The CDR3 DNA reads as TGTGCCAGCAGCTTAGGGGGGAGGACTTCGTACGAGCAGTACTTC. This sequence encodes CASSLGGRTSYEQYF.

This chain uses TRBV6-1 with TRBJ2-7, with D perhaps matching TRBD1 or TRBD2 (6 bases each). CDR3 size: 15 residues. Looked up from germline, CDR1 is MNHNS and CDR2 is SASEGT. The V and J ends lost 7 bases and 5 bases respectively, with 21 bases between them. CDR3 loop: CASTQYRVPGDEQYF. The CDR3 DNA reads as TGTGCCAGCACCCAATACAGGGTGCCGGGGGACGAGCAGTACTTC.

The CDR3, as DNA: TGCAGCGTGGTGACTAGCGCCTTCTCCTACGAGCAGTACTTC. Translating gives CSVVTSAFSYEQYF. V is TRBV29-1 and J is TRBJ2-7; 8 bases align to TRBD2. The J segment lost 0 bases and the V segment lost 6 bases, leaving 7 bases of the junction unmatched. The CDR3 is 14 amino acids. Germline V CDR1 and CDR2: SQVTM, ANQGSEA.

The chain recombines TRBV5-6 with TRBJ2-3, with 10 bases fitting TRBD2. Germline CDR1 SGHDT, CDR2 YYEEEE. CDR3 length equals 18 residues. V was pared by 3 bases and J by 2 bases, with 12 bases of the junction left unmatched. CDR3 sequence: CASSYLSSGGADTDTQYF. Here the CDR3 DNA reads TGTGCCAGCAGCTACCTGTCCAGCGGGGGGGCGGACACAGATACGCAGTATTTT.

The chain couples TRBV7-8 to TRBJ1-1; no firm D call. This CDR3 spans 17 amino acids. V lost 2 bases and J lost 3, with 19 bases in between. Germline V lookup: CDR1 SGHVS, CDR2 FQNEAQ. The CDR3 nucleotides are TGTGCCAGCAGCTTAAGAGCGGTGAACCCCGGGGACACTGAAGCTTTCTTT. This sequence encodes CASSLRAVNPGDTEAFF.

The V gene is TRBV30, the J gene TRBJ2-1; D ambiguous. V gave up 5 bases and J gave up 5 bases, with 4 bases separating them. The CDR3 runs 10 residues. Germline lookup yields CDR1 GTSNPN and CDR2 SVGIG (reference sequence). CDR3 coding DNA: TGTGCCTGGGGTAACAATGAGCAGTTCTTC. Translation gives CAWGNNEQFF.

The chain has TRBV6-1 and TRBJ2-5; 7 positions agree with TRBD1. CDR1 and CDR2 (germline): MNHNS, SASEGT. There are 13 residues in the CDR3. Trimming cost V 10 bases and J 2 bases; bases outside gene matches: 7. The CDR3 region is CATLPGQQETQYF. As DNA, the CDR3 is TGTGCCACGCTACCGGGACAGCAAGAGACCCAGTACTTC.

The rearrangement joins TRBV2 to TRBJ2-7; no clear D gene. From germline, CDR1 is SNHLY and CDR2 FYNNEI. The CDR3 runs to 11 residues. Trimming stripped 8 bases from V and 7 bases from J, with 12 bases between. CDR3 nucleotides: TGTGCCAGCGTCGGATCTGGGGAGCAGTACTTC. Encoded protein: CASVGSGEQYF.

J is TRBJ2-7 and V is TRBV7-8; 9 bases align to TRBD2. CDR3 length: 16 residues. With 0 bases clipped from V and 7 bases from J, the junction kept 10 bases outside the gene matches. Germline-derived CDR1 and CDR2 are SGHVS and FQNEAQ. DNA of the CDR3: TGTGCCAGCAGCTTAGCAGTGGCGGGAGGGCCGGGTGAGCAGTACTTC. Translated: CASSLAVAGGPGEQYF.